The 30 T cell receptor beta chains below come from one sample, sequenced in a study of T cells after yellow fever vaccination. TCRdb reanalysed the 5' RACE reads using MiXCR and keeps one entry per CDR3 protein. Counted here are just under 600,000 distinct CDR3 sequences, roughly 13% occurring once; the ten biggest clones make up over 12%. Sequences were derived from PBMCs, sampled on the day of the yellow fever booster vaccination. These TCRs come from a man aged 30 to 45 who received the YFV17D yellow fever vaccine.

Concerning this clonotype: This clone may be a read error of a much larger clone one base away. CDR3 DNA sequence: TGCAGTGCACCCCGGAAGGGGGGCGAGACCCAGTACTTC. Residues: CSAPRKGGETQYF. J is TRBJ2-5 and V is TRBV20-1; either TRBD1 or TRBD2 may fit D (6 bases each). The CDR3 has 13 residues. Per germline, CDR1 DFQATT and CDR2 SNEGSKA (reference sequence). Trimming stripped 6 bases from V and 5 bases from J, with 16 bases between.

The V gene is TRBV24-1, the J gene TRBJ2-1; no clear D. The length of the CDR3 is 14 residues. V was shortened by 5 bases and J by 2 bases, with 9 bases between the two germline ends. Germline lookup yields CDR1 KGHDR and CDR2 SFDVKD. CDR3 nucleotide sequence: TGTGCCACCAGTGCCATGGGCACCTACAATGAGCAGTTCTTC. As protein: CATSAMGTYNEQFF.

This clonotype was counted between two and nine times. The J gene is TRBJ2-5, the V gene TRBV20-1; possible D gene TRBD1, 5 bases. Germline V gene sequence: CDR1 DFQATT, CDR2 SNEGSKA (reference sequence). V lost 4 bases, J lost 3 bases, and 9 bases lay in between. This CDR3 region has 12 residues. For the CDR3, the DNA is TGCAGTGCTATTCGCAGGGAAGAGACCCAGTACTTC. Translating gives CSAIRREETQYF.

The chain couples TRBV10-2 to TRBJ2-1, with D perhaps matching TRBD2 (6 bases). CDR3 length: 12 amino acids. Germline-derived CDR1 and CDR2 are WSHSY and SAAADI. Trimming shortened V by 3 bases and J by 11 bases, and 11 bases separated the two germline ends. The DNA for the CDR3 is TGCGCCAGCAGTGATGTGCGGGGTCAGCAGTTCTTC. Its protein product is CASSDVRGQQFF.

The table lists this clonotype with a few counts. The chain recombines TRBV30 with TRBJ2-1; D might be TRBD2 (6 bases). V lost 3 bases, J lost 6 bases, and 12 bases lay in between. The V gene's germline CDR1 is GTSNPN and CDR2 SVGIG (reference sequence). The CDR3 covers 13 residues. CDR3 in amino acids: CAWRDSGPNEQFF. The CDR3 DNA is TGTGCCTGGAGAGATAGCGGTCCCAATGAGCAGTTCTTC.

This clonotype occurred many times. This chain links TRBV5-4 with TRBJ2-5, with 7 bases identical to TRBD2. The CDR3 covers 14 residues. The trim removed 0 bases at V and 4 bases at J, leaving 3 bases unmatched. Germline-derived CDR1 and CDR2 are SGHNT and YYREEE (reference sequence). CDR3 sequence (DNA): TGTGCCAGCAGCTTGGTCAGGGAGGGAGAGACCCAGTACTTC. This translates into CASSLVREGETQYF.

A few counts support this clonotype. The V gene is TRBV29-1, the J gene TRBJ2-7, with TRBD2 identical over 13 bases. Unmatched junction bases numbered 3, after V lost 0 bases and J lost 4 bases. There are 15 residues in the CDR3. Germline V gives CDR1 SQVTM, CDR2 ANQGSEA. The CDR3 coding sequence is TGCAGCGTTGAAGACGGGACTAGCGGGATATACGAGCAGTACTTC. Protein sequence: CSVEDGTSGIYEQYF.

The CDR3 sequence: CASSPSLSPRGIQYF. DNA for the CDR3: TGTGCCAGCAGTCCTTCCCTCTCCCCCCGAGGCATTCAGTACTTC. The V call is TRBV7-2, the J call TRBJ2-4, with D unresolved. CDR1 is SGHTA and CDR2 is FQGNSA in the germline V gene. V was pared by 6 bases and J by 9 bases, with 21 bases between. This CDR3 spans 15 amino acids.

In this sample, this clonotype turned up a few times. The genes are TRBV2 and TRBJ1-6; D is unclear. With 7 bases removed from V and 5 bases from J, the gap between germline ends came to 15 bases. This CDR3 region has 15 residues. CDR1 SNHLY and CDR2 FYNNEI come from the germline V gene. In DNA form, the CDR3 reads TGTGCCAGCACCCCGAGGGCGGGTAATAATTCACCCCTCCACTTT. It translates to CASTPRAGNNSPLHF.

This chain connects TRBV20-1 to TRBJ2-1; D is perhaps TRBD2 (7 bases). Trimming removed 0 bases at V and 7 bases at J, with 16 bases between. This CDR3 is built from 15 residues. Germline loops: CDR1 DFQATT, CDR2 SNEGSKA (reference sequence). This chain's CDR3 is CSARDLGGGGNEQFF. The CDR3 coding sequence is TGCAGTGCTAGAGATCTCGGGGGAGGGGGGAATGAGCAGTTCTTC.

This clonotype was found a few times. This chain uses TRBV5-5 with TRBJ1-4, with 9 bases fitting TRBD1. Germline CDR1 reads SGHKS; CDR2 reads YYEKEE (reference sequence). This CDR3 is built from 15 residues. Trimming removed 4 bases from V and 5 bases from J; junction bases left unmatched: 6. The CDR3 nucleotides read TGTGCCAGCAGCGCCGACAGGGGGTTGAATGAAAAACTGTTTTTT. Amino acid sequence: CASSADRGLNEKLFF. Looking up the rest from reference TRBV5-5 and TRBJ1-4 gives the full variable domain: DAGVTQSPTHLIKTRGQQVTLRCSPISGHKSVSWYQQVLGQGPQFIFQYYEKEERGRGNFPDRFSARQFPNYSSELNVNALLLGDSALYLCASSADRGLNEKLFFGSGTQLSVL.

CDR3 nucleotide sequence: TGCAGTGCTAGAGATCCAGACACTGAAGCTTTCTTT. As protein: CSARDPDTEAFF. This rearrangement joins TRBV20-1 to TRBJ1-1; D is unresolved. The CDR3 length is 12 residues. With 0 bases removed from V and 3 bases from J, the gap between germline ends came to 5 bases. Germline loops: CDR1 DFQATT, CDR2 SNEGSKA (reference sequence).

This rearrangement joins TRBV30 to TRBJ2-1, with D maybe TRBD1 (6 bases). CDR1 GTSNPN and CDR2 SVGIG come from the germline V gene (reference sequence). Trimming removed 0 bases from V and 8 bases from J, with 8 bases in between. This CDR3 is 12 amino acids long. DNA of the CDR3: TGTGCCTGGAGTGTTGAGGGGGATGAGCAGTTCTTC. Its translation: CAWSVEGDEQFF.

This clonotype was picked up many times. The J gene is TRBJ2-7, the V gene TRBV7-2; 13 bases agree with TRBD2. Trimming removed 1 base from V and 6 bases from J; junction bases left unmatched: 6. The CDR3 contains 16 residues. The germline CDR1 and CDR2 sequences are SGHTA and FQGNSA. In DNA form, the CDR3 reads TGTGCCAGCAGCTTAGTATGGACTAGCGGGAGAGGCGAGCAGTACTTC. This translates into CASSLVWTSGRGEQYF.

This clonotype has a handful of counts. This CDR3 is CASKPRGFYGYTF. The CDR3 DNA reads TGTGCCAGCAAGCCGAGGGGGTTCTATGGCTACACCTTC. This sequence joins TRBV6-2 or TRBV6-3 and TRBJ1-2, with D possibly TRBD1 on 6 matching bases. The CDR3 extends over 13 amino acids. Trimming left V 7 bases short and J 4 bases short, with 13 bases between. Germline CDR1 is MNHEY and CDR2 is SVGEGT.

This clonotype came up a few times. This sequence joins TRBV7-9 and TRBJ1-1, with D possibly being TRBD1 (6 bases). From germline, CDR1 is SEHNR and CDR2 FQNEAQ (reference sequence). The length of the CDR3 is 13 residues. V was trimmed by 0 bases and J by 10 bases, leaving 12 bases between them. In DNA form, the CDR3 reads TGTGCCAGCAGCTTAGCAGGACAGAGCGGAGCTTTCTTT. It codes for CASSLAGQSGAFF.

The CDR3 spells CASSGQVDGELFF. The CDR3 bases are TGTGCCAGCAGCGGACAGGTCGACGGGGAGCTGTTTTTT. The chain has TRBV7-9 and TRBJ2-2, with 7 positions matching TRBD1. The J segment lost 7 bases and the V segment lost 5 bases, leaving 4 bases of the junction unmatched. Germline V lookup: CDR1 SEHNR, CDR2 FQNEAQ (reference sequence). This CDR3 spans 13 amino acids. The entire variable domain, with the rest obtained from reference TRBV7-9 and TRBJ2-2, is as follows: DTGVSQNPRHKITKRGQNVTFRCDPISEHNRLYWYRQTLGQGPEFLTYFQNEAQLEKSRLLSDRFSAERPKGSFSTLEIQRTEQGDSAMYLCASSGQVDGELFFGEGSRLTVL.

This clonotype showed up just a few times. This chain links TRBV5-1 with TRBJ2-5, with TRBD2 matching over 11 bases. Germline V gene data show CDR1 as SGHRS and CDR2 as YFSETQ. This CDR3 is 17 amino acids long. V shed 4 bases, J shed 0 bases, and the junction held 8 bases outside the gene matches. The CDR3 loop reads CASSVHPGLADQETQYF. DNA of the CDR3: TGCGCCAGCAGCGTACATCCGGGACTAGCGGACCAAGAGACCCAGTACTTC.

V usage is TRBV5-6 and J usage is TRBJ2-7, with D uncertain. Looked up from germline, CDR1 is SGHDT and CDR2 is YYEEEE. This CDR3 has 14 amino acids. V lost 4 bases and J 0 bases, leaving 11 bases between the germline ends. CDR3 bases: TGTGCCAGCAGCGATGGACCGACCTCCTACGAGCAGTACTTC. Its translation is CASSDGPTSYEQYF.

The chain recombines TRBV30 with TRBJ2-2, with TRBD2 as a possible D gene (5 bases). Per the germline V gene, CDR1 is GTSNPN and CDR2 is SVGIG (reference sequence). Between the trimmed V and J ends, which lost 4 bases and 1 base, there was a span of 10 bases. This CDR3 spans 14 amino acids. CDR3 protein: CAWTPGWNTGELFF. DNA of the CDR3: TGTGCCTGGACTCCGGGGTGGAACACCGGGGAGCTGTTTTTT.

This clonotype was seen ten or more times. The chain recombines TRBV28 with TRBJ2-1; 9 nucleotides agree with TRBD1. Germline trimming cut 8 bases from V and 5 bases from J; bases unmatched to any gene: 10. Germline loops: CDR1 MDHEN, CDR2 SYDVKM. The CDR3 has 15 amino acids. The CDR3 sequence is CASVSRGQGDNEQFF. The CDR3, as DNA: TGTGCCAGCGTAAGCAGGGGACAGGGCGACAATGAGCAGTTCTTC.

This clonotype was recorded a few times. The CDR3 nucleotides are TGCGCCAGCAGCTTGGCCGGCAGTTCGGGGAACGAGCAGTACTTC. This encodes CASSLAGSSGNEQYF. V is TRBV5-1 and J is TRBJ2-7, with D perhaps matching TRBD2 (5 bases). V shed 0 bases and J shed 5 bases, with 15 bases lying between them. The CDR3 has 15 amino acids. Germline CDR1 and CDR2: SGHRS and YFSETQ.

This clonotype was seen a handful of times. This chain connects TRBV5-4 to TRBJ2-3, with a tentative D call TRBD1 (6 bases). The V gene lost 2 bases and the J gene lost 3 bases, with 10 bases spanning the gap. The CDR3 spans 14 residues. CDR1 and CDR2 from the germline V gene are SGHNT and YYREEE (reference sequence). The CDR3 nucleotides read TGTGCCAGCAGCTTTATCGGGACAACAGATACGCAGTATTTT. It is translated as CASSFIGTTDTQYF.

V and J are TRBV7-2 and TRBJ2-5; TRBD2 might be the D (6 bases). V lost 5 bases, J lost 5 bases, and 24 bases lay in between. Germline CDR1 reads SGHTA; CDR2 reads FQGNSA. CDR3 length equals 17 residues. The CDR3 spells CASSRGWGSISGETQYF. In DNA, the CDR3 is TGTGCCAGCAGCCGGGGGTGGGGCTCAATCTCGGGGGAGACCCAGTACTTC.

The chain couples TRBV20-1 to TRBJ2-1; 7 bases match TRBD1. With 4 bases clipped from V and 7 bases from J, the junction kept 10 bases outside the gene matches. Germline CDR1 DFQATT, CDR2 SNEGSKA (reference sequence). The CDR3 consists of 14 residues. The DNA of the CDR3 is TGCAGTGCTATACCGGGACAGCTAGGGAATGAGCAGTTCTTC. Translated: CSAIPGQLGNEQFF.

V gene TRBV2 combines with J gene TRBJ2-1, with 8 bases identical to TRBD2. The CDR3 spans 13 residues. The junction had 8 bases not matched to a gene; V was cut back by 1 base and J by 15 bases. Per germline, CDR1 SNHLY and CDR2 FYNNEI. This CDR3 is CASSEETSGRSFF. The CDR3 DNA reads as TGTGCCAGCAGTGAAGAGACGAGCGGGAGATCGTTCTTC.

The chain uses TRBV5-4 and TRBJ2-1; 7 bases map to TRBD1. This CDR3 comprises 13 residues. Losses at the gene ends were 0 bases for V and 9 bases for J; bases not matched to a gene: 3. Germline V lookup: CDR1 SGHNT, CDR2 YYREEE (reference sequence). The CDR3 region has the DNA TGTGCCAGCAGCTTGGGACAGGGCACTGAGCAGTTCTTC. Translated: CASSLGQGTEQFF.

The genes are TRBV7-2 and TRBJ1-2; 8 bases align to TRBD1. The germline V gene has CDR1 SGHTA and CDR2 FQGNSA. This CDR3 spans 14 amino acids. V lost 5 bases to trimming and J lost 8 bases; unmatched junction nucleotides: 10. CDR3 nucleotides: TGTGCCAGCAGCCCACGGGGGACAGGACGGGGCTACACCTTC. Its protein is CASSPRGTGRGYTF.

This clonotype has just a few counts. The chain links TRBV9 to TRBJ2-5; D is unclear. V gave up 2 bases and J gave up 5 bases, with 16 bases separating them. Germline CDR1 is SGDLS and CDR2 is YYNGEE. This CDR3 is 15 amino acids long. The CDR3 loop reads CASSVTAQLLETQYF. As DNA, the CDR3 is TGTGCCAGCAGCGTGACCGCTCAACTCCTTGAGACCCAGTACTTC.

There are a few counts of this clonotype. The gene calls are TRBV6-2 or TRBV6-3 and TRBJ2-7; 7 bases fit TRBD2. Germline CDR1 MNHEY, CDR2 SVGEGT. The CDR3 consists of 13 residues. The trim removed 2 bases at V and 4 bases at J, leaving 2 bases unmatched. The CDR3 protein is CASSYTSEYEQYF. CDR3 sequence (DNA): TGTGCCAGCAGTTACACTAGCGAATACGAGCAGTACTTC.